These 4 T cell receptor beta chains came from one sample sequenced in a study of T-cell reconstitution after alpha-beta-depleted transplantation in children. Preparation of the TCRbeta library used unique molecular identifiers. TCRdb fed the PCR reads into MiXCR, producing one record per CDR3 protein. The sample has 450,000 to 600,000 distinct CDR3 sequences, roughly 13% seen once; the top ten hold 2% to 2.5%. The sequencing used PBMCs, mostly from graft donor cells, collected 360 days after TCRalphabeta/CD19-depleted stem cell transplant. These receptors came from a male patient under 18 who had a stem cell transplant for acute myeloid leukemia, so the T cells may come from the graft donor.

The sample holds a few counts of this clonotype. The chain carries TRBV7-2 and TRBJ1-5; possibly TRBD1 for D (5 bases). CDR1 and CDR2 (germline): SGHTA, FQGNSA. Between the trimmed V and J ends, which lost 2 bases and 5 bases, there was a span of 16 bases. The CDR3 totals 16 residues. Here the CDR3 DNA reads TGTGCCAGCAGCTTAAATCTGCCGGTAGGGGATCAGCCCCAGCATTTT. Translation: CASSLNLPVGDQPQHF.

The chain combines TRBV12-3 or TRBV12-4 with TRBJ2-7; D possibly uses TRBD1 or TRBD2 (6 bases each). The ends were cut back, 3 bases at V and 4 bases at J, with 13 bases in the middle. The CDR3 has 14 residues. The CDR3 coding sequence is TGTGCCAGCAGTTTTGGGGGGCTGATTTACGAGCAGTACTTC. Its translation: CASSFGGLIYEQYF.

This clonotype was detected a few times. The CDR3 protein is CSVEGTSGSRQETQYF. CDR3 sequence (DNA): TGCAGCGTTGAAGGGACTAGCGGGAGCCGCCAAGAGACCCAGTACTTC. The chain combines TRBV29-1 with TRBJ2-5; 13 bases align to TRBD2. The V gene end was trimmed by 1 base and the J gene end by 1 base; junction bases not matched to a gene: 3. This CDR3 is 16 amino acids long. Germline V gene sequence: CDR1 SQVTM, CDR2 ANQGSEA.

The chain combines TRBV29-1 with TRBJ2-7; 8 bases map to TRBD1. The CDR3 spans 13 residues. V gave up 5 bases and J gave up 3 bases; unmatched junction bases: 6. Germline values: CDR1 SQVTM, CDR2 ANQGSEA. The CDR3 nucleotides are TGCAGCGTTTTAGACAGGGGCGGCTACGAGCAGTACTTC. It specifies CSVLDRGGYEQYF.